This passage covers 4 T cell receptor beta chains from one sample sequenced in a study of blood T cell repertoires in COVID-19 (dated by TCRdb to about 2020). Receptor libraries were prepared by the immunoSEQ multiplex PCR assay. TCRdb provides this immuneACCESS table in a form limited to in-frame rearrangements. Some clones are lacking; in checked studies, under half of them reflect an unresolved V gene, and why the rest are absent is not known. Recorded for this sample are a few hundred thousand clones; 88% of them occurred a single time. The top ten clones comprise about 1.2% of the sample. Sequencing input: PBMCs or T cells enriched from blood (not recorded which). The receptors originated from a woman aged 18-35 years who had recovered from COVID-19.

In its sample, this clone was seen a few times. The chain is built from TRBV6-4 and TRBJ2-7, with D tentatively TRBD1 (5 bases). This CDR3 is built from 15 residues. Germline V gene data show CDR1 as MRHNA and CDR2 as SNTAGT. V dropped 3 bases and J dropped 0 bases, with 12 bases sitting between them. Here the CDR3 DNA reads TGTGCCAGCAGTGATCGGGCAGGGATCTCCTACGAGCAGTACTTC. Its translation: CASSDRAGISYEQYF.

The chain links TRBV9 to TRBJ1-1; D unresolved. V shed 8 bases and J shed 1 base, with 9 bases lying between them. The CDR3 has 12 amino acids. Germline lookup yields CDR1 SGDLS and CDR2 YYNGEE. CDR3 bases: TGTGCCAGTGGTCGAGGGAACACTGAAGCTTTCTTT. Its translation is CASGRGNTEAFF.

The CDR3 here is CASSQLYYSYTF. CDR3 nucleotides: TGTGCCAGCAGCCAACTATATTATTCCTACACCTTC. This chain connects TRBV3-1 (or the pseudogene TRBV3-2) to TRBJ1-2; D ambiguous. The V and J ends lost 2 bases and 10 bases respectively, with 11 bases between them. The germline V gene has CDR1 LGHDT and CDR2 YNNKEL (reference sequence). CDR3 length: 12 amino acids.

This chain uses TRBV18 with TRBJ2-5; 7 bases match TRBD1. V shed 2 bases, J shed 5 bases, and the junction held 8 bases outside the gene matches. Germline loops: CDR1 KGHSH, CDR2 LQKENI. The CDR3 has 15 residues. CDR3 in amino acids: CASSPTPTGTETQYF. CDR3 DNA sequence: TGTGCCAGCTCACCAACTCCGACAGGGACGGAGACCCAGTACTTC.